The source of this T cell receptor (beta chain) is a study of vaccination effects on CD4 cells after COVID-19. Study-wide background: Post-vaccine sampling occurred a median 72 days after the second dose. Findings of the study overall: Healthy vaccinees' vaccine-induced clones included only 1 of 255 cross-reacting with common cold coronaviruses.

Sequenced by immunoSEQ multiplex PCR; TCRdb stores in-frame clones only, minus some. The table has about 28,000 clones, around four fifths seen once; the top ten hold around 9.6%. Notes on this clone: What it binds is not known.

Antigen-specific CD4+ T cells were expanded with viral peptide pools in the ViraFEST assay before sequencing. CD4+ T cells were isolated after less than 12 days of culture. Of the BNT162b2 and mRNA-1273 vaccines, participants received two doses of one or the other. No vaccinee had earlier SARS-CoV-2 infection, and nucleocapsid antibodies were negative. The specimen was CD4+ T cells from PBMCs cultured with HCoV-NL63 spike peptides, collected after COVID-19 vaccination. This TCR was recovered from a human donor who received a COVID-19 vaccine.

The CDR3 loop reads CASSPGTLEQFF. The CDR3 DNA follows: TGTGCCAGCAGCCCAGGGACTTTGGAGCAGTTCTTC. The chain links TRBV12-3 or TRBV12-4 to TRBJ2-1; a possible D gene is TRBD2 (6 bases). With 6 bases removed from V and 10 bases from J, the gap between germline ends came to 13 bases. This CDR3 region has 12 residues.